The clone carrying this TCR beta chain was recorded only once. The CDR3 length is 12 residues. The V and J ends lost 5 bases and 4 bases respectively, with 6 bases between them. This entry belongs to a study of blood T cell repertoires in COVID-19. Across the study: Collection of acute and convalescent COVID-19 samples took place in the United States, Italy and Spain.

Generated by immunoSEQ multiplex PCR, the TCRdb table keeps only in-frame clones and is missing some. The sample comprises some 250,000 clones, about 91% of which are singletons, and 1.2% rests with the top ten. Sequencing was done on a sample of PBMCs or T cells enriched from blood (not recorded which). The receptor's source is a human donor in a cohort exposed to, infected with or recovered from COVID-19 (not recorded which). The donor label of this sample is uncertain. J is TRBJ1-5 and V is TRBV12-3 or TRBV12-4; no firm D call. CDR3 in DNA: TGTGCCAGCAGTCCCAGGAATCAGCCCCAGCATTTT. This encodes CASSPRNQPQHF.